These 25 T cell receptor beta chains were sequenced from one sample in a study of blood T cell repertoires in COVID-19. Assay: immunoSEQ multiplex PCR; the TCRdb copy retains only in-frame clones and omits some. Of approximately 110,000 clones in the sample, about 74% were seen once. Source material: peripheral blood. The receptors originated from a man at least 80 years old with COVID-19, enrolled during active disease.

Comment on this clone: Other DNA sequences in the sample encode the same CDR3. V gene TRBV5-1 combines with J gene TRBJ2-4, with D possibly matching TRBD2 (6 bases). V lost 0 bases and J lost 10, with 14 bases in between. CDR1 SGHRS and CDR2 YFSETQ come from the germline V gene. This CDR3 comprises 14 residues. CDR3: CASSLGDSLRIQYF. The CDR3 DNA reads as TGCGCCAGCAGCTTGGGGGACTCCTTGAGAATTCAGTACTTC.

The rearrangement links TRBV5-1 to TRBJ2-1, with D possibly TRBD2 on 5 matching bases. Trimming pared 0 bases from V and 4 bases from J, leaving 11 bases between. The germline V gene has CDR1 SGHRS and CDR2 YFSETQ. The CDR3 is 15 residues long. CDR3 nucleotide sequence: TGCGCCAGCAGCTTGGCAGGAGCGGTTTACAATGAGCAGTTCTTC. Amino acids: CASSLAGAVYNEQFF.

This clone was picked up a small number of times. The genes are TRBV27 and TRBJ2-3; D remains ambiguous. The V end was cut by 5 bases, the J end by 0 bases, with 9 bases between. Per the germline V gene, CDR1 is MNHEY and CDR2 is SMNVEV (reference sequence). This CDR3 comprises 14 residues. CDR3 region: CASSPLTSTDTQYF. DNA of the CDR3: TGTGCCAGCAGTCCTCTAACTAGCACAGATACGCAGTATTTT.

This clone has only a few counts. The chain recombines TRBV2 with TRBJ1-1; weak D call: TRBD1 (6 bases). Germline V gene sequence: CDR1 SNHLY, CDR2 FYNNEI. With 10 bases removed from V and 3 bases from J, the gap between germline ends came to 15 bases. The CDR3 spans 13 residues. The CDR3 DNA follows: TGTGCCATTAGGGGAGGGGGGGACACTGAAGCTTTCTTT. Protein product: CAIRGGGDTEAFF.

The chain employs TRBV5-4 and TRBJ2-4; D is possibly TRBD1 (6 bases). Germline V gene lookup returns CDR1 SGHNT and CDR2 YYREEE (reference sequence). Trimming took 4 bases from V and 7 from J, leaving 12 bases between them. The CDR3 runs to 13 residues. CDR3 region: CASSRDKMNIQYF. CDR3 coding DNA: TGTGCCAGCAGCAGGGACAAGATGAACATTCAGTACTTC.

There are many counts of this clone. The chain carries TRBV4-1 and TRBJ2-1, with a weak D call TRBD2 (6 bases). The CDR3 has 15 residues. V lost 4 bases and J 5 bases, leaving 15 bases between the germline ends. Germline V gene data show CDR1 as MGHRA and CDR2 as YSYEKL. The chain's CDR3 is CASSPGRGRNNEQFF. CDR3 DNA: TGCGCCAGCAGCCCGGGACGGGGGAGAAACAATGAGCAGTTCTTC.

This chain joins TRBV24-1 and TRBJ1-4; 8 bases align to TRBD1. Per the germline V gene, CDR1 is KGHDR and CDR2 is SFDVKD. V trimming: 4 bases; J trimming: 6 bases; junction bases outside the gene matches: 6. The CDR3 has 15 residues. The CDR3 spells CATSDPGQGDEKLFF. Here the CDR3 DNA reads TGTGCCACCAGTGACCCCGGACAGGGCGATGAAAAACTGTTTTTT.

The V and J genes are TRBV2 and TRBJ1-2, with TRBD1 identical over 9 bases. This CDR3 has 15 amino acids. J was trimmed by 4 bases and V by 6 bases; bases with no gene match: 9. Germline CDR1 reads SNHLY; CDR2 reads FYNNEI. This CDR3 is CASRDGTGLGYGYTF. The CDR3 region has the DNA TGTGCCAGCAGGGATGGGACAGGGCTGGGCTATGGCTACACCTTC.

This clone has just a few counts. V and J are TRBV4-2 and TRBJ1-2; D might be TRBD1 (6 bases). The germline V and J ends were trimmed by 1 base and 3 bases, with 12 bases remaining between them. CDR3 length equals 15 residues. From germline, CDR1 is LGHNA and CDR2 YNFKEQ. CDR3 bases: TGTGCCAGCAGCCAAGCACGTAAGGGGGACTATGGCTACACCTTC. It codes for CASSQARKGDYGYTF.

The rearrangement joins TRBV28 to TRBJ1-2, with TRBD1 as a possible D gene (6 bases). The length of the CDR3 is 16 residues. Germline CDR1 and CDR2: MDHEN and SYDVKM. Trimming cost V 8 bases and J 5 bases, with 24 bases left between them. In nucleotides, the CDR3 is TGTGCCAGCCAGGGCAGGGGCTTCCCTTCAGGGTATGGCTACACCTTC. Translating it yields CASQGRGFPSGYGYTF.

The V call is TRBV2, the J call TRBJ2-1, with D perhaps TRBD2 (6 bases). This CDR3 contains 14 residues. Germline V gene sequence: CDR1 SNHLY, CDR2 FYNNEI. The ends were cut back, 7 bases at V and 5 bases at J, with 15 bases in the middle. The CDR3 loop is CASKGRTTNNEQFF. The DNA for the CDR3 is TGTGCCAGCAAGGGTCGGACTACTAACAATGAGCAGTTCTTC.

The chain combines TRBV7-9 with TRBJ1-4, with D maybe TRBD1 (6 bases). This CDR3 is built from 15 residues. Trimming took 6 bases from V and 4 from J, leaving 15 bases between them. Germline CDR1 and CDR2: SEHNR and FQNEAQ (reference sequence). Here the CDR3 DNA reads TGTGCCAGCAGACCTCAGGGGCTGAATAATGAAAAACTGTTTTTT. It codes for CASRPQGLNNEKLFF.

This sequence joins TRBV20-1 and TRBJ2-1; TRBD1 aligns across 7 bases. The length of the CDR3 is 11 residues. Germline V lookup: CDR1 DFQATT, CDR2 SNEGSKA (reference sequence). The J segment lost 9 bases and the V segment lost 8 bases, leaving 7 bases of the junction unmatched. CDR3 DNA sequence: TGCAGTAGTACGGACAGGAGTGAGCAGTTCTTC. It yields the protein CSSTDRSEQFF.

The J gene is TRBJ2-7, the V gene TRBV6-2 or TRBV6-3; 7 bases are a match to TRBD2. The V gene end was trimmed by 6 bases and the J gene end by 3 bases; junction bases not matched to a gene: 5. This CDR3 has 13 amino acids. Germline V gives CDR1 MNHEY, CDR2 SVGEGT. CDR3 in DNA: TGTGCCAGCAGCGGACTAGTGGGCTACGAGCAGTACTTC. Translating gives CASSGLVGYEQYF.

This clone has only a few counts. The chain is built from TRBV29-1 and TRBJ1-4, with D maybe TRBD1 (6 bases). Looked up from germline, CDR1 is SQVTM and CDR2 is ANQGSEA. The germline V and J ends were trimmed by 5 bases and 3 bases, with 10 bases remaining between them. The CDR3 is made up of 13 amino acids. In DNA form, the CDR3 reads TGCAGCGTTCCAGGGGCGGCTAATGAAAAACTGTTTTTT. Translation: CSVPGAANEKLFF. Filled out from reference TRBV29-1 and TRBJ1-4, the complete variable domain reads SAVISQKPSRDICQRGTSLTIQCQVDSQVTMMFWYRQQPGQSLTLIATANQGSEATYESGFVIDKFPISRPNLTFSTLTVSNMSPEDSSIYLCSVPGAANEKLFFGSGTQLSVL.

This rearrangement joins TRBV5-6 to TRBJ2-1, with 11 bases matching TRBD1. The junction had 2 bases not matched to a gene; V was cut back by 3 bases and J by 9 bases. In germline, CDR1 is SGHDT, CDR2 YYEEEE. This CDR3 contains 13 residues. The CDR3 sequence: CASSWTGGGEQFF. The CDR3 coding sequence is TGTGCCAGCAGCTGGACAGGGGGCGGTGAGCAGTTCTTC.

The chain employs TRBV3-1 (or the pseudogene TRBV3-2) and TRBJ2-2; D ambiguous. Germline values: CDR1 LGHDT, CDR2 YNNKEL (reference sequence). The V gene lost 2 bases and the J gene lost 5 bases, with 9 bases spanning the gap. The CDR3 spans 14 residues. CDR3 sequence (DNA): TGTGCCAGCAGCCAACAAATAGCTACCGGGGAGCTGTTTTTT. Residues: CASSQQIATGELFF.

The J gene is TRBJ1-4, the V gene TRBV27; 7 positions match TRBD1. Trimming removed 6 bases from V and 2 bases from J; junction bases left unmatched: 3. CDR3 size: 14 residues. CDR1 is MNHEY and CDR2 is SMNVEV in the germline V gene (reference sequence). The CDR3 spells CASSRRGTNEKLFF. CDR3 sequence (DNA): TGTGCCAGCAGCCGCAGGGGGACTAATGAAAAACTGTTTTTT. The variable domain in full, completed from reference TRBV27 and TRBJ1-4, reads EAQVTQNPRYLITVTGKKLTVTCSQNMNHEYMSWYRQDPGLGLRQIYYSMNVEVTDKGDVPEGYKVSRKEKRNFPLILESPSPNQTSLYFCASSRRGTNEKLFFGSGTQLSVL.

This clone appeared once. The V call is TRBV10-2, the J call TRBJ2-1, with D perhaps matching TRBD2 (6 bases). The germline V and J ends were trimmed by 9 bases and 10 bases, with 19 bases remaining between them. The CDR3 runs 13 residues. CDR1 is WSHSY, CDR2 SAAADI, per germline. CDR3 DNA sequence: TGCGCCAGAAACCCCGGGAGACCGATAGAGCAGTTCTTC. Its translation is CARNPGRPIEQFF.

This clone was observed once. This chain uses TRBV2 with TRBJ2-1, with 8 bases identical to TRBD1. The V and J ends lost 6 bases and 4 bases, in that order; junction bases with no gene match: 11. The CDR3 totals 16 residues. Germline lookup yields CDR1 SNHLY and CDR2 FYNNEI. The CDR3 sequence is CASRDGQGGWYNEQFF. The CDR3 DNA sequence: TGTGCCAGCAGAGATGGACAGGGTGGTTGGTACAATGAGCAGTTCTTC.

This clone appeared a few times. The chain uses TRBV7-2 and TRBJ2-3; 10 positions agree with TRBD1. This CDR3 is 17 amino acids long. In germline, CDR1 is SGHTA, CDR2 FQGNSA. V was pared by 2 bases and J by 4 bases, with 9 bases of the junction left unmatched. The CDR3 bases are TGTGCCAGCAGCTTAACTTCGACAGGGGGCGGCGCAGATACGCAGTATTTT. Amino acids: CASSLTSTGGGADTQYF. The full variable domain, its missing parts supplied by reference TRBV7-2 and TRBJ2-3, is GAGVSQSPSNKVTEKGKDVELRCDPISGHTALYWYRQSLGQGLEFLIYFQGNSAPDKSGLPSDRFSAERTGGSVSTLTIQRTQQEDSAVYLCASSLTSTGGGADTQYFGPGTRLTVL.

In its sample, this clone was seen once. The V call is TRBV6-1, the J call TRBJ1-1, with TRBD1 identical over 12 bases. CDR3 length: 16 amino acids. Per the germline V gene, CDR1 is MNHNS and CDR2 is SASEGT. The V segment lost 4 bases and the J segment 2 bases; nucleotides outside the gene matches: 5. CDR3 residues: CASSGGQGAHNTEAFF. The CDR3 DNA follows: TGTGCCAGCAGTGGGGGACAGGGGGCGCATAACACTGAAGCTTTCTTT.

V is TRBV3-1 (or the pseudogene TRBV3-2) and J is TRBJ2-5, with a possible D match to TRBD2 (5 bases). Germline V gene sequence: CDR1 LGHDT, CDR2 YNNKEL (reference sequence). V gave up 4 bases and J gave up 5 bases, with 14 bases separating them. The CDR3 is 14 residues long. CDR3 region: CASSPTQRGETQYF. In DNA form, the CDR3 reads TGTGCCAGCAGCCCGACCCAGAGAGGGGAGACCCAGTACTTC.

This rearrangement joins TRBV28 to TRBJ1-5; weak D call: TRBD1 (6 bases). The CDR3 runs 13 residues. From germline, CDR1 is MDHEN and CDR2 SYDVKM. V was clipped by 7 bases and J by 5 bases, with 12 bases between them. In DNA form, the CDR3 reads TGTGCCAGCAATAACAGGGTGGATCAGCCCCAGCATTTT. Translating it yields CASNNRVDQPQHF.

The chain employs TRBV9 and TRBJ2-7; possibly TRBD2 for D (6 bases). The CDR3 spans 16 residues. V was pared by 3 bases and J by 2 bases, with 18 bases between. Germline assignment: CDR1 SGDLS and CDR2 YYNGEE. The CDR3 DNA sequence: TGTGCCAGCAGCGCAGGAGGGGAGAGCCTAACCTACGAGCAGTACTTC. Translated, it gives CASSAGGESLTYEQYF.